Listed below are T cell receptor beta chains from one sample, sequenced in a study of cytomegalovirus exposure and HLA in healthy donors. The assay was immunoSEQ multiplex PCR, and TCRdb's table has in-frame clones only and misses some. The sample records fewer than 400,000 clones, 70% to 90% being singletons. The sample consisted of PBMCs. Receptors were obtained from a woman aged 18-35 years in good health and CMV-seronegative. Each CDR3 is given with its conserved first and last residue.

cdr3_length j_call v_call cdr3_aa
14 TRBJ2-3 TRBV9 CASSVSSGVDTQYF
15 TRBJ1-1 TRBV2 CASGQQGLGSTEAFF
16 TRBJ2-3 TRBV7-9 CASSHTTGPHTDTQYF
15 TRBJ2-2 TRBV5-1 CASSLGSAGAGELFF
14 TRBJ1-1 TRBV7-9 CASSPQGRSYEAFF
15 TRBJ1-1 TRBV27 CASTAWGGRAGEAFF
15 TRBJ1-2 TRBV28 CASSPGNQHNYGYTF
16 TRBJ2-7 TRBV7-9 CASSLVMTGISYEQYF
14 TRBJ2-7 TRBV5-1 CASSAGGRSYEQYF
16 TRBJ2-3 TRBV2 CASSATGTGGTDTQYF
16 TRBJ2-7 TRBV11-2 CASSSAGTSGSYEQYF
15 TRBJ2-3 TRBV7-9 CASRLAGVSTDTQYF
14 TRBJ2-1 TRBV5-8 CASSFRAGGREQFF
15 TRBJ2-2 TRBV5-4 CASSLAGATNGELFF